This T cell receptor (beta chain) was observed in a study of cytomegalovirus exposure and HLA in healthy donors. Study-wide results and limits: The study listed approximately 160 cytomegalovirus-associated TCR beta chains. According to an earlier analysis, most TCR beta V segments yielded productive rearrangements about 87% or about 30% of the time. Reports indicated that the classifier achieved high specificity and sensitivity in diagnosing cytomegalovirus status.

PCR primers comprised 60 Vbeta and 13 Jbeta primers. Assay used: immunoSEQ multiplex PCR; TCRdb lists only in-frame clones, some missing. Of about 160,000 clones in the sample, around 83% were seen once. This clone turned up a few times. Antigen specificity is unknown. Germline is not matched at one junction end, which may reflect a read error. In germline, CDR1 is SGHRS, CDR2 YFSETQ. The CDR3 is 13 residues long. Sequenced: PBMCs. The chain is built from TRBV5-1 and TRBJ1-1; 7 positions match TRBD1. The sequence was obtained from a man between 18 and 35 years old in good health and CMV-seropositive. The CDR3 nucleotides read TGCGCCAGCAGCTCCAGGACCGACAGGGTTGCGATTTTT. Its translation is CASSSRTDRVAIF.